The TCR beta chain described here comes from a study of cytomegalovirus exposure and HLA in healthy donors. Overall study context: Of the donors genotyped, a few hundred in all, 75% to 85% fell in the Caucasian-associated ancestry cluster.

The table lists this clone with a few counts. Its antigen is not identified. Healthy individuals who donated bone marrow served as the donors. The length of the CDR3 is 16 residues. CDR1 is LGHNA, CDR2 YSLEER, per germline. The ends were cut back, 4 bases at V and 9 bases at J, with 22 bases in the middle. PCR primers comprised 60 Vbeta and 13 Jbeta primers. Libraries were prepared by immunoSEQ multiplex PCR; TCRdb keeps only in-frame clonotypes and omits some of them. The sample lists around 200,000 clones; 80% were seen once. Study conclusions and caveats: The study flagged some 170 TCR beta chains as cytomegalovirus-associated. A later analysis revealed that TCR association rates differed between HLA loci, peaking at DRB1 and bottoming out at HLA-C.

The V call is TRBV4-3, the J call TRBJ1-5, with D tentatively TRBD1 (5 bases). Sequencing was carried out using PBMCs. The source is a middle-aged man in good health and CMV-seropositive. The DNA of the CDR3 is TGCGCCAGCAGCCCGGGAGCGGGGAAGGGGTCGGGGCCCCAGCATTTT. Its translation: CASSPGAGKGSGPQHF.